Shown below are 8 T cell receptor beta chains from a single sample sequenced in a study of shared clonotypes between healthy human individuals. Profiled with immunoSEQ multiplex PCR; TCRdb holds only in-frame clones, not every one. The data contain over 950,000 clones, approximately 75% of them singletons. The source material was memory CD4+ T cells from PBMCs. Indicated subset: CD45RA-negative fraction. The receptors were gathered from a man aged 18 to 30 in good health. Some clones in this sample may be carry-over from other donors' samples.

The J gene is TRBJ1-1, the V gene TRBV28; tentative D call: TRBD1 (6 bases). V lost 11 bases, J lost 4 bases, and 17 bases lay in between. Germline values: CDR1 MDHEN, CDR2 SYDVKM. This CDR3 contains 13 residues. CDR3 residues: CAGKRGGGTEAFF. The CDR3 DNA follows: TGTGCCGGAAAACGGGGGGGCGGCACTGAAGCTTTCTTT.

This chain uses TRBV28 with TRBJ1-4, with D perhaps matching TRBD1 (5 bases). The CDR3 has 16 amino acids. Germline-derived CDR1 and CDR2 are MDHEN and SYDVKM. Trimming removed 5 bases at V and 8 bases at J, with 21 bases between. The CDR3, as DNA: TGTGCCAGCAGTCCCACGGGGCCCAGCCGAACGGAAAAACTGTTTTTT. Its translation is CASSPTGPSRTEKLFF.

A few counts support this clone. Other nucleotide sequences from this sample produce the same CDR3. The chain has TRBV5-5 and TRBJ2-7, with 8 bases identical to TRBD1. With 3 bases clipped from V and 2 bases from J, the junction kept 4 bases outside the gene matches. The CDR3 is 14 amino acids. Germline V gene lookup returns CDR1 SGHKS and CDR2 YYEKEE (reference sequence). DNA of the CDR3: TGTGCCAGCAGCTCCGGACAGGGAACCTACGAGCAGTACTTC. Translation gives CASSSGQGTYEQYF. Full variable domain (rest looked up from reference TRBV5-5 and TRBJ2-7): DAGVTQSPTHLIKTRGQQVTLRCSPISGHKSVSWYQQVLGQGPQFIFQYYEKEERGRGNFPDRFSARQFPNYSSELNVNALLLGDSALYLCASSSGQGTYEQYFGPGTRLTVT.

The chain carries TRBV4-3 and TRBJ2-6, with 7 bases fitting TRBD1. V dropped 5 bases and J dropped 0; count of bases not matched to a gene: 7. There are 17 residues in the CDR3. Germline lookup yields CDR1 LGHNA and CDR2 YSLEER. The CDR3 nucleotides read TGCGCCAGCAGCGCCCGGGACAGCCACTCTGGGGCCAACGTCCTGACTTTC. It specifies CASSARDSHSGANVLTF.

Of note for this clone: The same CDR3 is also encoded by other DNA sequences in this sample. The V call is TRBV15, the J call TRBJ2-7, with unresolved D. With 0 bases removed from V and 3 bases from J, the gap between germline ends came to 6 bases. CDR1 and CDR2 from the germline V gene are LNHNV and YYDKDF (reference sequence). The length of the CDR3 is 13 residues. The CDR3 nucleotides read TGTGCCACCAGCAGAGATGTGGGCTACGAGCAGTACTTC. Its translation is CATSRDVGYEQYF. Using reference TRBV15 and TRBJ2-7 for the parts outside the CDR3, the full variable domain is DAMVIQNPRYQVTQFGKPVTLSCSQTLNHNVMYWYQQKSSQAPKLLFHYYDKDFNNEADTPDNFQSRRPNTSFCFLDIRSPGLGDTAMYLCATSRDVGYEQYFGPGTRLTVT.

V is TRBV18 and J is TRBJ1-2; 12 bases agree with TRBD1. This CDR3 has 18 residues. From germline, CDR1 is KGHSH and CDR2 LQKENI. V trimming: 2 bases; J trimming: 4 bases; junction bases outside the gene matches: 11. The chain's CDR3 is CASSPFTGTGGVRYGYTF. The CDR3 DNA reads TGTGCCAGCTCACCATTCACCGGGACAGGGGGCGTGCGCTATGGCTACACCTTC.

The chain uses TRBV18 and TRBJ1-4; D not resolved. Germline lookup yields CDR1 KGHSH and CDR2 LQKENI. V lost 1 base and J 1 base, leaving 7 bases between the germline ends. The CDR3 has 15 residues. The CDR3 DNA reads as TGTGCCAGCTCACCACGGTCAGGAACTAATGAAAAACTGTTTTTT. Translation: CASSPRSGTNEKLFF. Full variable domain (rest looked up from reference TRBV18 and TRBJ1-4): NAGVMQNPRHLVRRRGQEARLRCSPMKGHSHVYWYRQLPEEGLKFMVYLQKENIIDESGMPKERFSAEFPKEGPSILRIQQVVRGDSAAYFCASSPRSGTNEKLFFGSGTQLSVL.

This clone has only a few counts. This chain connects TRBV29-1 to TRBJ2-7; 14 bases match TRBD2. V shed 0 bases, J shed 7 bases, and the junction held 8 bases outside the gene matches. Germline V gene sequence: CDR1 SQVTM, CDR2 ANQGSEA. This CDR3 has 16 residues. CDR3 sequence reads: CSVEDLRLAGGREQYF. DNA of the CDR3: TGCAGCGTTGAAGATCTCCGACTAGCGGGAGGGCGGGAGCAGTACTTC.